This TCR beta chain was sequenced in a study of regulatory T cells in long-lasting Graves disease. This sample's time point: persistent/refractory GD, antithyroid drugs over 5 years with positive TRAb. The TCR library used RNA extracted from PBMCs. To make TCR beta libraries, researchers used iRepertoire HTBI primers and Arm-PCR of CDR3 regions. TCRdb re-called the multiplex PCR reads through MiXCR, storing one row per CDR3 protein. The sample contains roughly 470,000 distinct CDR3 sequences, 20% of which appear only once. This clonotype was counted many times. Antigen specificity is unknown. General study points: Persistent patients had more shared public clonotypes (fewer than 3,000) than new patients (about 900).

CDR1 is SNHLY, CDR2 FYNNEI, per germline. The length of the CDR3 is 13 residues. V shed 0 bases and J shed 2 bases, with 4 bases lying between them. V gene TRBV2 combines with J gene TRBJ1-1; D not certain. The sample in question was peripheral blood mononuclear cells (PBMCs), obtained when the disease was refractory, from a patient treated with antithyroid drugs. The origin of this receptor is a female donor with Graves disease. The CDR3 is CASSEAINTEAFF. CDR3 bases: TGTGCCAGCAGTGAAGCAATCAACACTGAAGCTTTCTTT.